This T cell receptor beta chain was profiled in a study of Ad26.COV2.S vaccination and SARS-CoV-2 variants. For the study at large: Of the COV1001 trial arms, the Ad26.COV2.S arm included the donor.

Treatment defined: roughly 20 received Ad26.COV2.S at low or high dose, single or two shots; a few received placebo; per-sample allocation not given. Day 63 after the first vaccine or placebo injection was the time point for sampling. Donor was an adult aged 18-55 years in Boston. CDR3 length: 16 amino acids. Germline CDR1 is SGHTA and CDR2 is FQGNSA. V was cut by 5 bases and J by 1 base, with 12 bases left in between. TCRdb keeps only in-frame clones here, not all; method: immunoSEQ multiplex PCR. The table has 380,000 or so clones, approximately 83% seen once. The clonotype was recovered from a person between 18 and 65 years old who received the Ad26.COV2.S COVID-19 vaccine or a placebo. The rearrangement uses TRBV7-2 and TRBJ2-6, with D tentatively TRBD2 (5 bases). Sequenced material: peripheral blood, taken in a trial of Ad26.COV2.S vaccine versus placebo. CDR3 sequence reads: CASSLFGGSGANVLTF. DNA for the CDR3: TGTGCCAGCAGCCTTTTCGGCGGGTCTGGGGCCAACGTCCTGACTTTC.